Below, 32 T cell receptor beta chains from the same sample are listed, as sequenced in a study of PD-1 blockade in classical Hodgkin lymphoma. Here immunoSEQ multiplex PCR was the method, and the copy in TCRdb shows in-frame clones only, minus some. The repertoire includes about 72,000 clones, roughly 91% of them detected once, and approximately 8.1% sits in the top ten. Each and every patient relapsed after autologous stem cell transplantation, and patients got differing brentuximab vedotin exposure. Sequencing was performed on peripheral blood mononuclear cells (PBMCs), taken at baseline. These receptors were taken from a human donor with classical Hodgkin lymphoma.

In nucleotides, the CDR3 is TGTGCCACCGAAGGGTCAGGGGCCTACGAGCAGTACTTC. It specifies CATEGSGAYEQYF. V is TRBV30 and J is TRBJ2-7, with D maybe TRBD1 (6 bases). The CDR3 runs 13 residues. Germline V CDR1 and CDR2: GTSNPN, SVGIG (reference sequence). The V and J ends lost 8 bases and 2 bases respectively, with 16 bases between them.

CDR3 sequence (DNA): TGTGCCAGTCGGAGGGGGACTAGCGGAAATGAGCAGTTCTTC. This gives the protein CASRRGTSGNEQFF. V usage is TRBV27 and J usage is TRBJ2-1; 11 bases fit TRBD2. In germline, CDR1 is MNHEY, CDR2 SMNVEV (reference sequence). The CDR3 covers 14 residues. The ends lost 9 bases at V and 7 bases at J; junction bases unmatched: 8.

V gene TRBV7-8 combines with J gene TRBJ2-1, with 9 bases that match TRBD2. This CDR3 is 15 amino acids long. V gave up 5 bases and J gave up 13 bases; unmatched junction bases: 15. CDR1 and CDR2 from the germline V gene are SGHVS and FQNEAQ. This CDR3 reads CASSPTGAPGTSQFF. CDR3 DNA: TGTGCCAGCAGCCCAACAGGTGCCCCCGGGACTAGCCAGTTCTTC.

The rearrangement uses TRBV7-2 and TRBJ2-1; D might be TRBD2 (6 bases). This CDR3 is built from 14 residues. Deletions cut 5 bases from V and 4 bases from J, with 12 bases between. CDR1 and CDR2 (germline): SGHTA, FQGNSA. Here the CDR3 DNA reads TGTGCCAGCAGCGCAACAAGCGGGTACAATGAGCAGTTCTTC. Its protein is CASSATSGYNEQFF.

This clone was found once. The chain uses TRBV2 and TRBJ2-7, with a weak D call TRBD1 (6 bases). V shed 9 bases and J shed 0 bases, with 15 bases lying between them. Germline V gives CDR1 SNHLY, CDR2 FYNNEI. The CDR3 has 14 amino acids. In DNA form, the CDR3 reads TGTGCCAGTAAGTTGGACAGTACCTCCTACGAGCAGTACTTC. Translating it yields CASKLDSTSYEQYF.

The chain uses TRBV11-2 and TRBJ1-4, with TRBD1 identical over 7 bases. Germline values: CDR1 SGHAT, CDR2 FQNNGV. The CDR3 consists of 15 residues. With 5 bases clipped from V and 6 bases from J, the junction kept 9 bases outside the gene matches. CDR3 coding DNA: TGTGCCAGCAGCCCAGGACAGGCGGTTTATGAAAAACTGTTTTTT. Translated: CASSPGQAVYEKLFF.

The V gene is TRBV7-2, the J gene TRBJ2-7, with a possible D match to TRBD2 (6 bases). CDR1 is SGHTA, CDR2 FQGNSA, per germline. The CDR3 contains 14 residues. Trimming shortened V by 5 bases and J by 3 bases, and 14 bases separated the two germline ends. The CDR3 sequence is CASSHASGDYEQYF. As DNA, the CDR3 is TGTGCCAGCAGCCATGCCTCGGGAGACTACGAGCAGTACTTC.

The chain carries TRBV5-6 and TRBJ2-2, with D hard to call. The germline V gene encodes CDR1 SGHDT and CDR2 YYEEEE. Trimming cost V 1 base and J 9 bases, with 7 bases left between them. The CDR3 covers 12 residues. The chain's CDR3 is CASSLNGRELFF. The CDR3, as DNA: TGTGCCAGCAGCTTGAACGGGCGGGAGCTGTTTTTT.

The chain has TRBV7-9 and TRBJ2-7, with 7 bases lining up with TRBD2. V was pared by 6 bases and J by 0 bases, with 2 bases of the junction left unmatched. This CDR3 has 13 residues. Germline CDR1 is SEHNR and CDR2 is FQNEAQ (reference sequence). CDR3 sequence (DNA): TGTGCCAGCAGGAGGGAGGGCTCCTACGAGCAGTACTTC. Protein: CASRREGSYEQYF.

This clone was recorded once. The V gene is TRBV10-3, the J gene TRBJ2-3; 10 bases match TRBD2. The J segment lost 4 bases and the V segment lost 2 bases, leaving 18 bases of the junction unmatched. CDR1 is ENHRY, CDR2 SYGVKD, per germline. The CDR3 loop spans 20 amino acids. The CDR3 DNA is TGTGCCATCAGTGAGCCACCCTTTGATAGTATAGCGGGAGGCGCAGATACGCAGTATTTT. It codes for CAISEPPFDSIAGGADTQYF.

This chain links TRBV27 with TRBJ2-3, with 8 bases aligning to TRBD2. The CDR3 runs to 15 residues. Trimming at V came to 9 bases and at J to 1 base, leaving 9 bases not matched to a gene. Germline loops: CDR1 MNHEY, CDR2 SMNVEV (reference sequence). The CDR3 DNA reads TGTGCCAGACGCCTCGGGGGGGTTGGCACAGATACGCAGTATTTT. Protein sequence: CARRLGGVGTDTQYF.

The CDR3 DNA reads TGCGCCAGCAGCTTGTCTGCACTGGAGGGCTACACCTTC. It translates to CASSLSALEGYTF. This rearrangement joins TRBV5-1 to TRBJ1-2; D is undetermined. Germline V lookup: CDR1 SGHRS, CDR2 YFSETQ. The ends were cut back, 1 base at V and 8 bases at J, with 12 bases in the middle. This CDR3 has 13 amino acids.

The rearrangement links TRBV11-2 to TRBJ2-3, with D possibly matching TRBD2 (7 bases). The CDR3 is 16 amino acids. Trimming removed 6 bases at V and 2 bases at J, with 18 bases between. CDR1 and CDR2 (germline): SGHAT, FQNNGV. CDR3 amino acids: CASSGGRGTATDTQYF. CDR3 coding DNA: TGTGCCAGCAGTGGGGGGAGGGGGACTGCCACAGATACGCAGTATTTT.

The chain employs TRBV7-2 and TRBJ1-1; D remains ambiguous. The CDR3 is made up of 13 amino acids. The ends were cut back, 4 bases at V and 5 bases at J, with 11 bases in the middle. CDR1 is SGHTA and CDR2 is FQGNSA in the germline V gene. DNA of the CDR3: TGTGCCAGCAGCTCGGACCCCATGACTGAAGCTTTCTTT. Encoded protein: CASSSDPMTEAFF.

The chain employs TRBV10-3 and TRBJ2-1; D tentatively reads TRBD1 or TRBD2 (5 bases each). The V gene lost 6 bases and the J gene lost 2 bases, with 8 bases spanning the gap. The CDR3 runs 13 residues. CDR1 ENHRY and CDR2 SYGVKD come from the germline V gene. DNA for the CDR3: TGTGCCATCAGCTGGGACGCCTACAATGAGCAGTTCTTC. Amino acid sequence: CAISWDAYNEQFF.

This chain uses TRBV19 with TRBJ1-2; D unresolved. Per germline, CDR1 LNHDA and CDR2 SQIVND (reference sequence). The CDR3 sequence is 13 residues long. V lost 3 bases and J 8 bases, leaving 13 bases between the germline ends. The CDR3 protein is CASSITTGWGYTF. The CDR3 nucleotides are TGTGCCAGTAGTATCACGACGGGATGGGGCTACACCTTC.

The rearrangement joins TRBV5-5 to TRBJ2-7, with 8 positions matching TRBD1. V was pared by 9 bases and J by 0 bases, with 5 bases of the junction left unmatched. CDR1 SGHKS and CDR2 YYEKEE come from the germline V gene (reference sequence). This CDR3 is built from 13 residues. The CDR3, as DNA: TGTGCCACTAAGACAGGGGTCTCCTACGAGCAGTACTTC. Protein sequence: CATKTGVSYEQYF.

This clone was observed a few times. This chain links TRBV29-1 with TRBJ2-1, with TRBD1 matching 10 bases. This CDR3 comprises 14 residues. The germline V gene has CDR1 SQVTM and CDR2 ANQGSEA. Trimming cost V 6 bases and J 7 bases; bases outside gene matches: 9. This chain's CDR3 is CSVPTGGLGNEQFF. CDR3 sequence (DNA): TGCAGCGTGCCGACAGGGGGCCTAGGGAATGAGCAGTTCTTC.

The rearrangement links TRBV7-3 to TRBJ2-5; 12 bases line up with TRBD1. J was trimmed by 9 bases and V by 5 bases; bases with no gene match: 7. CDR1 is SGHTA, CDR2 FQGTGA, per germline. CDR3 length: 14 amino acids. In nucleotides, the CDR3 is TGTGCCAGCAGCCTAAAGGGACAGGGGGCTTCCCAGTACTTC. This encodes CASSLKGQGASQYF.

The rearrangement links TRBV7-9 to TRBJ1-2; TRBD1 matches at 8 bases. Germline loops: CDR1 SEHNR, CDR2 FQNEAQ (reference sequence). Trimming took 3 bases from V and 4 from J; bases not matched to a gene: 4. This CDR3 comprises 14 residues. CDR3 amino acids: CASSLTGASYGYTF. The CDR3 region has the DNA TGTGCCAGCAGCTTGACAGGGGCAAGCTATGGCTACACCTTC. Full variable domain (remainder filled in from reference TRBV7-9 and TRBJ1-2): DTGVSQNPRHKITKRGQNVTFRCDPISEHNRLYWYRQTLGQGPEFLTYFQNEAQLEKSRLLSDRFSAERPKGSFSTLEIQRTEQGDSAMYLCASSLTGASYGYTFGSGTRLTVV.

This clone was seen a handful of times. This rearrangement joins TRBV19 to TRBJ1-5, with TRBD1 identical over 9 bases. Germline values: CDR1 LNHDA, CDR2 SQIVND (reference sequence). This CDR3 is built from 15 residues. J was trimmed by 6 bases and V by 3 bases; bases with no gene match: 6. CDR3 amino acids: CASSMATTGGQPQHF. DNA for the CDR3: TGTGCCAGTAGTATGGCAACGACAGGGGGTCAGCCCCAGCATTTT. Drawing the rest from reference TRBV19 and TRBJ1-5, the complete variable domain is DGGITQSPKYLFRKEGQNVTLSCEQNLNHDAMYWYRQDPGQGLRLIYYSQIVNDFQKGDIAEGYSVSREKKESFPLTVTSAQKNPTAFYLCASSMATTGGQPQHFGDGTRLSIL.

V gene TRBV4-2 combines with J gene TRBJ2-4; 7 nucleotides match TRBD2. V was clipped by 4 bases and J by 2 bases; unmatched bases: 17. Germline lookup yields CDR1 LGHNA and CDR2 YNFKEQ. The length of the CDR3 is 19 residues. In DNA form, the CDR3 reads TGTGCCAGCAGCCCAGACCTCGAAAGGCGGGAGCTATCCAAAAACATTCAGTACTTC. It codes for CASSPDLERRELSKNIQYF.

V and J are TRBV7-7 and TRBJ2-5, with D tentatively TRBD2 (6 bases). CDR1 and CDR2 (germline): SSHAT, FNYEAQ (reference sequence). Trimming removed 5 bases from V and 3 bases from J, with 13 bases in between. This CDR3 has 14 residues. The CDR3 loop is CASSRQLAEETQYF. The DNA for the CDR3 is TGTGCCAGCAGCAGACAACTAGCAGAAGAGACCCAGTACTTC.

The genes are TRBV5-6 and TRBJ2-1; a weak D match, TRBD2 (5 bases). Looked up from germline, CDR1 is SGHDT and CDR2 is YYEEEE. This CDR3 contains 12 residues. The V gene lost 1 base and the J gene lost 11 bases, with 10 bases spanning the gap. The DNA of the CDR3 is TGTGCCAGCAGCTTGAGTCGGGGTAAGCAGTTCTTC. This encodes CASSLSRGKQFF.

This clone is a singleton in its sample. This chain uses TRBV5-4 with TRBJ2-1, with TRBD2 matching over 11 bases. Germline values: CDR1 SGHNT, CDR2 YYREEE (reference sequence). Unmatched junction bases numbered 7, after V lost 1 base and J lost 7 bases. The CDR3 consists of 16 residues. This CDR3 is CASSLFLAGGANEQFF. In DNA, the CDR3 is TGTGCCAGCAGCTTGTTTCTAGCGGGAGGAGCGAATGAGCAGTTCTTC.

This clone came up a few times. The chain is built from TRBV28 and TRBJ1-5; 7 bases align to TRBD1. V dropped 7 bases and J dropped 5; count of bases not matched to a gene: 2. The CDR3 length is 12 residues. Germline CDR1 MDHEN, CDR2 SYDVKM. The CDR3 region has the DNA TGTGCCAGCAACAGGGGTTATCAGCCCCAGCATTTT. It translates to CASNRGYQPQHF.

The genes are TRBV29-1 and TRBJ1-2; D is possibly TRBD1 (5 bases). Germline lookup yields CDR1 SQVTM and CDR2 ANQGSEA. The CDR3 length is 12 residues. V lost 2 bases, J lost 4 bases, and 8 bases lay in between. The CDR3 DNA follows: TGCAGCGTTGAACGACAGAGCTATGGCTACACCTTC. Its translation is CSVERQSYGYTF.

This chain links TRBV5-3 with TRBJ1-4, with a weak D call TRBD1 (5 bases). TRBV5-3 carries the ORF label, with uncertain function. The CDR3 runs to 17 residues. V was cut by 0 bases and J by 1 base, with 13 bases left in between. This CDR3 is CARSLAGDRLTNEKLFF. The CDR3 region has the DNA TGTGCCAGAAGCTTGGCTGGGGACCGACTAACTAATGAAAAACTGTTTTTT.

The chain has TRBV6-6 and TRBJ2-5; D is uncertain. V was cut by 6 bases and J by 3 bases, with 5 bases left in between. Germline-derived CDR1 and CDR2 are MNHNY and SVGAGI (reference sequence). The CDR3 sequence is 11 residues long. CDR3 sequence: CASRTEETQYF. The CDR3 coding sequence is TGTGCCAGCAGAACAGAAGAGACCCAGTACTTC.

The chain recombines TRBV6-1 with TRBJ1-2; 8 bases map to TRBD1. V lost 4 bases to trimming and J lost 6 bases; unmatched junction nucleotides: 16. The CDR3 runs to 17 residues. Germline values: CDR1 MNHNS, CDR2 SASEGT. The CDR3 DNA reads TGTGCCAGCAGTGCCCCCGACAGGGGAGGTTTTCAGGATGGCTACACCTTC. It is translated as CASSAPDRGGFQDGYTF.

J is TRBJ2-7 and V is TRBV29-1; possible D gene TRBD1, 5 bases. From germline, CDR1 is SQVTM and CDR2 ANQGSEA. The CDR3 spans 12 residues. V lost 4 bases, J lost 2 bases, and 9 bases lay in between. CDR3 coding DNA: TGCAGCGTTGTCGCAGGGACCTACGAGCAGTACTTC. Amino acid sequence: CSVVAGTYEQYF.

Here the CDR3 DNA reads TGCGCCAGCAGCTTGACTAGCCCTTACCAAGAGACCCAGTACTTC. It translates to CASSLTSPYQETQYF. V gene TRBV5-1 combines with J gene TRBJ2-5; tentatively, D is TRBD2 (6 bases). Germline V gene lookup returns CDR1 SGHRS and CDR2 YFSETQ. Trimming stripped 1 base from V and 0 bases from J, with 10 bases between. The CDR3 has 15 amino acids.